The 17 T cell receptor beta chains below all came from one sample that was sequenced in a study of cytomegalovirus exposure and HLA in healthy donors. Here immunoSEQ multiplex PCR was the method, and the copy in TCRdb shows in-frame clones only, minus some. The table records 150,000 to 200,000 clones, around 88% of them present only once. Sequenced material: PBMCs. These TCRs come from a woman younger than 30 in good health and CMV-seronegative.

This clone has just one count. The CDR3 sequence: CASSGTSGGVVETQYF. DNA of the CDR3: TGTGCCAGCAGCGGGACTAGCGGGGGGGTCGTGGAGACCCAGTACTTC. The chain joins TRBV9 to TRBJ2-5; the match to TRBD2 covers 15 bases. CDR1 and CDR2 (germline): SGDLS, YYNGEE. The V segment lost 3 bases and the J segment 5 bases; nucleotides outside the gene matches: 5. The CDR3 has 16 amino acids.

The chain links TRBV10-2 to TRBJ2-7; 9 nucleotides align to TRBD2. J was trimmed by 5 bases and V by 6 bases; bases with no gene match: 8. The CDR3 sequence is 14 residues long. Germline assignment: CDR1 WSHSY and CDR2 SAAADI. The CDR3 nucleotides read TGCGCCAGCAGAGGGACTAGCCGGGGAAACGAGCAGTACTTC. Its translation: CASRGTSRGNEQYF.

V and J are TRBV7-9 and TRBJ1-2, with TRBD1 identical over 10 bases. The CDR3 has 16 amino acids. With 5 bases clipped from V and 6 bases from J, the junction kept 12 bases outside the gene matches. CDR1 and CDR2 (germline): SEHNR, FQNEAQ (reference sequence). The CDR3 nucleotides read TGTGCCAGCAGCCAAGCCGGGACAGGGGCATTCGATGGCTACACCTTC. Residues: CASSQAGTGAFDGYTF.

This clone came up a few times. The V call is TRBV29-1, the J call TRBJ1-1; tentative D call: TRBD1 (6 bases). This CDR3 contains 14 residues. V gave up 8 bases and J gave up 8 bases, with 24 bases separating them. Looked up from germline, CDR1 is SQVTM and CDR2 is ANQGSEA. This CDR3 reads CSSNIPGHHLEAFF. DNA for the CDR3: TGCAGCTCCAATATACCGGGACACCACCTAGAAGCTTTCTTT.

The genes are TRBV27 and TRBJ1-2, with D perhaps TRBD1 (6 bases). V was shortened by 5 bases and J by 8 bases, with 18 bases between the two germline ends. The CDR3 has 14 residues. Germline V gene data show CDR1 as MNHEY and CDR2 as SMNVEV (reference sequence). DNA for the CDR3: TGTGCCAGCAGTGCACATACAGGGATCTCGGGCTACACCTTC. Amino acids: CASSAHTGISGYTF.

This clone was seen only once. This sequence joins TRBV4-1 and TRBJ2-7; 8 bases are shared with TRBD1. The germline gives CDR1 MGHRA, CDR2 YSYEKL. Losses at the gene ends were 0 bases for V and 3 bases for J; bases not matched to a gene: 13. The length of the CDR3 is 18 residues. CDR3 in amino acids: CASSQELPTWDRHYEQYF. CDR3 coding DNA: TGCGCCAGCAGCCAAGAACTCCCAACCTGGGACAGGCACTACGAGCAGTACTTC.

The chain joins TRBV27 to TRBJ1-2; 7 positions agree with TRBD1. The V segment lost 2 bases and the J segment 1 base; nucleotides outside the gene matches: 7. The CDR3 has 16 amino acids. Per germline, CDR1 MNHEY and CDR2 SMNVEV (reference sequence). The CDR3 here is CASSLLPGTVNYGYTF. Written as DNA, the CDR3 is TGTGCCAGCAGTTTACTGCCCGGGACAGTTAACTATGGCTACACCTTC.

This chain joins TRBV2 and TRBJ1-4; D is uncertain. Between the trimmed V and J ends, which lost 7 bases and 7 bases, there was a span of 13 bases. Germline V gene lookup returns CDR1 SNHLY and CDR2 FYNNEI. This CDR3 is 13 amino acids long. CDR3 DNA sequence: TGTGCCAGCATTCAAGCAAGGAGTGAAAAACTGTTTTTT. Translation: CASIQARSEKLFF.

CDR3 in amino acids: CASTGMSASGANVLTF. As DNA, the CDR3 is TGTGCCAGCACGGGGATGTCCGCCTCTGGGGCCAACGTCCTGACTTTC. V usage is TRBV2 and J usage is TRBJ2-6; D may be TRBD2 (5 bases). Trimming removed 7 bases at V and 0 bases at J, with 13 bases between. CDR1 and CDR2 (germline): SNHLY, FYNNEI. The CDR3 has 16 residues.

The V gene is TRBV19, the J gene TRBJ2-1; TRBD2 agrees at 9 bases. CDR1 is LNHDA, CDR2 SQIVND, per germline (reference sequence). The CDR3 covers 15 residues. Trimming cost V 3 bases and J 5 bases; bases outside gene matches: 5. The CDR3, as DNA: TGTGCCAGTAGTATTATTAGCGGGAGAAACAATGAGCAGTTCTTC. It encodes CASSIISGRNNEQFF.

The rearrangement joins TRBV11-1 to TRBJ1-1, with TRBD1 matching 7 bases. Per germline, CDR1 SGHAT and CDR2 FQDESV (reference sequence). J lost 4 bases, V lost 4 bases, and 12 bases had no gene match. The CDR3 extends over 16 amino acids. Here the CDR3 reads CASSSPGGLSSTEAFF. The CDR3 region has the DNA TGTGCCAGCAGCTCGCCAGGGGGGTTGTCCAGCACTGAAGCTTTCTTT.

The CDR3 DNA is TGCGCCAGCAGCTCCTTTAGCGGGAGCCTTCCCTACAATGAGCAGTTCTTC. It specifies CASSSFSGSLPYNEQFF. The chain carries TRBV5-1 and TRBJ2-1, with 9 positions matching TRBD2. Germline V gives CDR1 SGHRS, CDR2 YFSETQ. The V gene end was trimmed by 3 bases and the J gene end by 2 bases; junction bases not matched to a gene: 9. CDR3 length equals 17 residues.

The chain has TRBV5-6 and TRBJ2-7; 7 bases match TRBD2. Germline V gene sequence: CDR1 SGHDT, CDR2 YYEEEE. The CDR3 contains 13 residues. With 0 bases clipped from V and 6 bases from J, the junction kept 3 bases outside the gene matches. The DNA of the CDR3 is TGTGCCAGCAGCTTGGCTTCGGGGGGCGAGCAGTACTTC. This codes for CASSLASGGEQYF.

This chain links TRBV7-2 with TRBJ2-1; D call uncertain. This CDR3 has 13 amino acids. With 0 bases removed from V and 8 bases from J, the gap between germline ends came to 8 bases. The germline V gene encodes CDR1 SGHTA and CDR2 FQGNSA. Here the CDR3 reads CASSLAGHYEQFF. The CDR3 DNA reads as TGTGCCAGCAGCTTAGCGGGCCACTATGAGCAGTTCTTC. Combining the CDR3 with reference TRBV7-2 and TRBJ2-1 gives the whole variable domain GAGVSQSPSNKVTEKGKDVELRCDPISGHTALYWYRQSLGQGLEFLIYFQGNSAPDKSGLPSDRFSAERTGGSVSTLTIQRTQQEDSAVYLCASSLAGHYEQFFGPGTRLTVL.

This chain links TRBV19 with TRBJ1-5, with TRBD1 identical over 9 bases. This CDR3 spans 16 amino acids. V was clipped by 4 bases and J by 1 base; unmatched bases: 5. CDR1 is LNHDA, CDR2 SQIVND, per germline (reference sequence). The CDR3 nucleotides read TGTGCCAGTAGTAAGACGACAGGGGGAAGCAATCAGCCCCAGCATTTT. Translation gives CASSKTTGGSNQPQHF.

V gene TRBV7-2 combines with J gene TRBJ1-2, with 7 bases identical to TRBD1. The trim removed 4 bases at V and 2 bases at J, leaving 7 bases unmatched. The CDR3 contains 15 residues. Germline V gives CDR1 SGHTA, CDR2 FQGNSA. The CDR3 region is CASSSLTGINYGYTF. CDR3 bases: TGTGCCAGCAGCTCCCTGACAGGGATCAACTATGGCTACACCTTC.

The CDR3 DNA sequence: TGTGCCAGCAGCCCCGGGACTAGCGGGGGCCTCTCCTACGAGCAGTACTTC. It encodes CASSPGTSGGLSYEQYF. The chain employs TRBV9 and TRBJ2-7, with 14 bases fitting TRBD2. The CDR3 totals 17 residues. The V gene end was trimmed by 4 bases and the J gene end by 0 bases; junction bases not matched to a gene: 6. The germline CDR1 and CDR2 sequences are SGDLS and YYNGEE.